This T cell receptor (beta chain) originates from a study of technical replicates of blood from several donors. The table came from immunoSEQ multiplex PCR; TCRdb's copy has only in-frame clones and leaves some out. The sample consists of approximately 80,000 clones, nearly 98% of them appearing once. Germline V gene data show CDR1 as ENHRY and CDR2 as SYGVKD. V was pared by 3 bases and J by 3 bases, with 13 bases between. The CDR3 length is 15 residues. The sample consisted of T cells isolated from PBMCs. The receptor comes from a human donor in good health. The V call is TRBV10-3, the J call TRBJ2-3; D perhaps matches TRBD2 (6 bases). The CDR3 bases are TGTGCCATCAGTGATCTCCGGGAGACAACAGATACGCAGTATTTT. Its protein product is CAISDLRETTDTQYF.